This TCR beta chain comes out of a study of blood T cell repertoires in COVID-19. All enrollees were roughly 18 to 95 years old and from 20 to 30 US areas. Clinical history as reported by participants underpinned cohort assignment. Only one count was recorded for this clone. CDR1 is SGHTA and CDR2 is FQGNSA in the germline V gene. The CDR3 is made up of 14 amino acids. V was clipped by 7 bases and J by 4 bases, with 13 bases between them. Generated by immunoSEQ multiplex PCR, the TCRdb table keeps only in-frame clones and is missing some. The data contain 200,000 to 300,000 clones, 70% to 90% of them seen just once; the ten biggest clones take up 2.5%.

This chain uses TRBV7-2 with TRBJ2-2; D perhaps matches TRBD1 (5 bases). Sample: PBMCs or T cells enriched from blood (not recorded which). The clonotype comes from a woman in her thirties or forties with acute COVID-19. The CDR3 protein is CASTLRRVTGELFF. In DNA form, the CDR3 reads TGTGCCAGCACCCTCCGCAGGGTCACCGGGGAGCTGTTTTTT.